A selection of T cell receptor beta chains follows, all from one sample in a study of T-cell memory formation after mild COVID-19. TCRdb re-analysed the 5' RACE reads in MiXCR, keeping a single row per CDR3 protein. The table lists about 350,000 distinct CDR3 sequences, roughly 13% of them singletons, with 22% in the top ten. The source material was PBMCs or a T cell subset sorted from them (not recorded which). The receptors shown here come from a man between 18 and 29 years old who had mild COVID-19 (a few samples of this study predate the infection). Cell type and time point are not known. Both conserved end residues are part of each CDR3. Each record gives: D gene, CDR3 length, V gene, clone size, J gene, CDR3 DNA, CDR3 protein. A D gene is named only where the DNA matches it firmly. Size is stated for part of the rows, as once, few or many counts, or as a class when the clone is expanded.

D gene: TRBD2
CDR3 length: 16
V gene: TRBV18
clone size: -
J gene: TRBJ2-1
CDR3 DNA: TGTGCCAGCTCAGTACTACTAGCGGGAGATGACAATGAGCAGTTCTTC
CDR3 protein: CASSVLLAGDDNEQFF

D gene: -
CDR3 length: 15
V gene: TRBV20-1
clone size: -
J gene: TRBJ2-3
CDR3 DNA: TGCAGTGCCCCCCCTTTAGTGCTCCACACAGATACGCAGTATTTT
CDR3 protein: CSAPPLVLHTDTQYF

D gene: -
CDR3 length: 14
V gene: TRBV14
clone size: -
J gene: TRBJ1-4
CDR3 DNA: TGTGCCAGCAGCCATCCAGAGTCTAATGAAAAACTGTTTTTT
CDR3 protein: CASSHPESNEKLFF

D gene: -
CDR3 length: 14
V gene: TRBV7-6
clone size: few
J gene: TRBJ2-5
CDR3 DNA: TGTGCCAGCAGCTTTGCCGGGACTGAAGAGACCCAGTACTTC
CDR3 protein: CASSFAGTEETQYF

D gene: -
CDR3 length: 13
V gene: TRBV2
clone size: -
J gene: TRBJ2-5
CDR3 DNA: TGTGCCAGCAGTGATTTGGGTGAGATGACCCAGTACTTC
CDR3 protein: CASSDLGEMTQYF

D gene: -
CDR3 length: 14
V gene: TRBV5-1
clone size: few
J gene: TRBJ2-5
CDR3 DNA: TGCGCCAGCAGCTTGGGACAGACGCAAGACACCCAGTACTTC
CDR3 protein: CASSLGQTQDTQYF

D gene: TRBD2
CDR3 length: 14
V gene: TRBV20-1
clone size: -
J gene: TRBJ2-5
CDR3 DNA: TGCAGTGCTAGTACAGCGGGGGCTAAGGAGACCCAGTACTTC
CDR3 protein: CSASTAGAKETQYF

D gene: -
CDR3 length: 15
V gene: TRBV9
clone size: many
J gene: TRBJ2-5
CDR3 DNA: TGTGCCAGCAGCGCCGGGACGGGACTGCAAGAGACCCAGTACTTC
CDR3 protein: CASSAGTGLQETQYF

D gene: -
CDR3 length: 18
V gene: TRBV20-1
clone size: -
J gene: TRBJ1-1
CDR3 DNA: TGCAGTGCTAGAGGGTTTGCACAGCAACAAGGGATGAACACTGAAGCTTTCTTT
CDR3 protein: CSARGFAQQQGMNTEAFF

D gene: TRBD1
CDR3 length: 13
V gene: TRBV2
clone size: -
J gene: TRBJ2-5
CDR3 DNA: TGTGCCTCGGGGACAGGGCCGCAAGAGACCCAGTACTTC
CDR3 protein: CASGTGPQETQYF

D gene: -
CDR3 length: 12
V gene: TRBV3-1
clone size: few
J gene: TRBJ2-1
CDR3 DNA: TGTGCCAGCAGCCAAATGACCCGGGAGCAGTTCTTC
CDR3 protein: CASSQMTREQFF

D gene: -
CDR3 length: 13
V gene: TRBV11-1
clone size: -
J gene: TRBJ2-7
CDR3 DNA: TGTGCCAGCAGCTGGGACCCCGTGGACGAGCAGTACTTC
CDR3 protein: CASSWDPVDEQYF

D gene: TRBD2
CDR3 length: 13
V gene: TRBV6-2/TRBV6-3
clone size: few
J gene: TRBJ2-7
CDR3 DNA: TGTGCCAGCAGGCAGGGAGGGTCCTACGAGCAGTACTTC
CDR3 protein: CASRQGGSYEQYF

D gene: TRBD1
CDR3 length: 15
V gene: TRBV6-2/TRBV6-3
clone size: -
J gene: TRBJ1-2
CDR3 DNA: TGTGCCAGCAGTTACGCCAGGGGGCAGGTTTATGGCTACACCTTC
CDR3 protein: CASSYARGQVYGYTF

D gene: -
CDR3 length: 15
V gene: TRBV28
clone size: -
J gene: TRBJ2-3
CDR3 DNA: TGTGCCAGCGGTGAAAGACGGCTTAGCACAGATACGCAGTATTTT
CDR3 protein: CASGERRLSTDTQYF

D gene: -
CDR3 length: 15
V gene: TRBV6-5
clone size: -
J gene: TRBJ1-5
CDR3 DNA: TGTGCCAGCAGTTCCCGGACCTCAAGAGGCCAGCCCCAGCATTTT
CDR3 protein: CASSSRTSRGQPQHF

D gene: TRBD1
CDR3 length: 15
V gene: TRBV12-3/TRBV12-4
clone size: -
J gene: TRBJ1-4
CDR3 DNA: TGTGCCAGCAGCGCCGGGACAGGGGGTGATGAAAAACTGTTTTTT
CDR3 protein: CASSAGTGGDEKLFF

D gene: TRBD2
CDR3 length: 16
V gene: TRBV6-5
clone size: few
J gene: TRBJ2-1
CDR3 DNA: TGTGCCAGCAGTCGAGCTTCGGTAGCGGGTATCGATGAGCAGTTCTTC
CDR3 protein: CASSRASVAGIDEQFF

D gene: -
CDR3 length: 11
V gene: TRBV20-1
clone size: -
J gene: TRBJ2-1
CDR3 DNA: TGCAGTGCTAGGGGTGGCGGTGAGCAGTTCTTC
CDR3 protein: CSARGGGEQFF

D gene: -
CDR3 length: 16
V gene: TRBV4-1
clone size: -
J gene: TRBJ2-2
CDR3 DNA: TGCGCCAGCAGCCCGCAATTGGGAGGGAACACCGGGGAGCTGTTTTTT
CDR3 protein: CASSPQLGGNTGELFF

D gene: TRBD2
CDR3 length: 14
V gene: TRBV6-5
clone size: -
J gene: TRBJ2-1
CDR3 DNA: TGTGCCAGCAGTCGAGCGGGGGGGCTCGTAGAGCAGTTCTTC
CDR3 protein: CASSRAGGLVEQFF

D gene: -
CDR3 length: 17
V gene: TRBV9
clone size: few
J gene: TRBJ1-1
CDR3 DNA: TGTGCCAGCAGCGAGACAGCGAACATTAAGGTGAACACTGAAGCTTTCTTT
CDR3 protein: CASSETANIKVNTEAFF

D gene: -
CDR3 length: 16
V gene: TRBV15
clone size: few
J gene: TRBJ2-5
CDR3 DNA: TGTGCCACCAGCAGACCCTACTCGCGGCAACAAGAGACCCAGTACTTC
CDR3 protein: CATSRPYSRQQETQYF

D gene: -
CDR3 length: 13
V gene: TRBV11-2
clone size: few
J gene: TRBJ1-5
CDR3 DNA: TGTGCCAGCAGCCTAACCACGAATCAGCCCCAGCATTTT
CDR3 protein: CASSLTTNQPQHF

D gene: TRBD2
CDR3 length: 14
V gene: TRBV6-5
clone size: few
J gene: TRBJ2-2
CDR3 DNA: TGTGCCAGCAGGCTGGGACTAGTCACCGGGGAGCTGTTTTTT
CDR3 protein: CASRLGLVTGELFF